This TCR beta chain was observed in a study of shared clonotypes between healthy human individuals. TCRdb's copy holds only in-frame clones and misses some; the assay was immunoSEQ multiplex PCR. The top ten clones hold more than 10% of a sample with fewer than 650,000 clones, around 78% of them seen once. The V end lost 6 bases, the J end lost 1 base, and 12 bases lay between the germline ends. CDR3 length equals 14 residues. The germline gives CDR1 MDHEN, CDR2 SYDVKM. This TCR was recovered from a woman aged 40 to 55 in good health. Some clones in this sample may be carry-over from other donors' samples. Sequencing input: PBMCs. The V call is TRBV28, the J call TRBJ2-5; no definite D call. Written as DNA, the CDR3 is TGTGCCAGCAGCCACTGGACGAGCCAAGAGACCCAGTACTTC. Translation: CASSHWTSQETQYF.